These 26 T cell receptor beta chains came from one sample sequenced in a study of T cell responses to AZD1222 COVID-19 vaccine. TCRdb's table, derived via immunoSEQ multiplex PCR, lists solely in-frame clones and lacks some. The sample has 130,000 or so clones, around 92% seen once. The source material was peripheral blood, sampled on day 0 of AZD1222 vaccination. These receptors came from an adult in good health.

The rearrangement links TRBV4-3 to TRBJ2-3; 9 bases are a match to TRBD2. Germline loops: CDR1 LGHNA, CDR2 YSLEER. With 0 bases clipped from V and 1 base from J, the junction kept 5 bases outside the gene matches. The CDR3 spans 17 residues. The DNA for the CDR3 is TGCGCCAGCAGCCAAGAATGGGCTAGCGGGGGCACAGATACGCAGTATTTT. It specifies CASSQEWASGGTDTQYF.

The J gene is TRBJ1-1, the V gene TRBV4-3; D is uncertain. The CDR3 length is 14 residues. Trimming stripped 3 bases from V and 6 bases from J, with 14 bases between. CDR1 and CDR2 from the germline V gene are LGHNA and YSLEER. The CDR3 sequence: CASSHKVSAAEAFF. CDR3 coding DNA: TGCGCCAGCAGCCACAAGGTTTCGGCCGCTGAAGCTTTCTTT.

V and J are TRBV7-2 and TRBJ2-7; 10 bases are shared with TRBD2. CDR3 length: 17 amino acids. Per germline, CDR1 SGHTA and CDR2 FQGNSA. The V segment lost 7 bases and the J segment 2 bases; nucleotides outside the gene matches: 14. CDR3 sequence reads: CASMRASGSIYAYEQYF. The DNA of the CDR3 is TGTGCCAGCATGCGGGCTAGCGGGAGTATTTACGCCTACGAGCAGTACTTC. Variable domain in full (rest from reference TRBV7-2 and TRBJ2-7): GAGVSQSPSNKVTEKGKDVELRCDPISGHTALYWYRQSLGQGLEFLIYFQGNSAPDKSGLPSDRFSAERTGGSVSTLTIQRTQQEDSAVYLCASMRASGSIYAYEQYFGPGTRLTVT.

The chain uses TRBV9 and TRBJ2-1; 7 nucleotides line up with TRBD1. Per germline, CDR1 SGDLS and CDR2 YYNGEE. V was pared by 3 bases and J by 5 bases, with 14 bases of the junction left unmatched. CDR3 length equals 17 residues. CDR3 region: CASSANLRDSLDNEQFF. The CDR3 coding sequence is TGTGCCAGCAGCGCAAACCTCCGGGACAGCCTCGACAATGAGCAGTTCTTC.

This clone was counted once. The J gene is TRBJ1-6, the V gene TRBV5-1, with 7 bases matching TRBD1. The CDR3 is made up of 15 amino acids. The J segment lost 7 bases and the V segment lost 2 bases, leaving 6 bases of the junction unmatched. Germline V lookup: CDR1 SGHRS, CDR2 YFSETQ. CDR3 protein: CASSFRDSLNSPLHF. As DNA, the CDR3 is TGCGCCAGCAGCTTCCGGGACAGCCTAAATTCACCCCTCCACTTT.

This chain joins TRBV7-2 and TRBJ1-5; TRBD1 is a possible D gene (5 bases). The germline V and J ends were trimmed by 5 bases and 3 bases, with 8 bases remaining between them. CDR1 and CDR2 (germline): SGHTA, FQGNSA. The CDR3 is 13 amino acids. CDR3 DNA sequence: TGTGCCAGCAGCGGGGGACTCAATCAGCCCCAGCATTTT. Protein: CASSGGLNQPQHF.

The rearrangement links TRBV7-9 to TRBJ2-7, with 8 bases fitting TRBD1. The germline V gene has CDR1 SEHNR and CDR2 FQNEAQ (reference sequence). The CDR3 covers 11 residues. Germline trimming cut 10 bases from V and 4 bases from J; bases unmatched to any gene: 3. CDR3 DNA: TGTGCCACCACAGGGGGGTACGAGCAGTACTTC. The encoded protein is CATTGGYEQYF.

The V gene is TRBV5-4, the J gene TRBJ1-2; a possible D gene is TRBD1 (6 bases). Germline CDR1 and CDR2: SGHNT and YYREEE (reference sequence). V dropped 4 bases and J dropped 8 bases, with 12 bases sitting between them. CDR3 length equals 12 residues. The CDR3 spells CASSHRVPGYTF. CDR3 bases: TGTGCCAGCAGCCACAGGGTCCCAGGCTACACCTTC.

In its sample, this clone was seen once. The J gene is TRBJ2-2, the V gene TRBV21-1; TRBD1, the D gene given by the table, was not confirmed from the DNA. TRBV21-1 is shown as a pseudogene. This CDR3 region has 15 residues. CDR3 sequence: CASSKAQGVTGELFF. Here the CDR3 DNA reads TGTGCCAGCAGCAAAGCGCAGGGGGTCACCGGGGAGCTGTTTTTT.

The J gene is TRBJ2-1, the V gene TRBV6-5; 8 bases match TRBD2. Looked up from germline, CDR1 is MNHEY and CDR2 is SVGAGI. The CDR3 spans 14 residues. V lost 2 bases, J lost 9 bases, and 6 bases stayed unmatched. CDR3: CASSYGTSGGEQFF. For the CDR3, the DNA is TGTGCCAGCAGTTACGGGACTAGTGGAGGTGAGCAGTTCTTC.

The chain recombines TRBV27 with TRBJ2-7; D unresolved. Deletions cut 3 bases from V and 4 bases from J, with 10 bases between. This CDR3 comprises 13 residues. Germline V gives CDR1 MNHEY, CDR2 SMNVEV (reference sequence). CDR3 bases: TGTGCCAGCAGTTTTGGCGCAGATTACGAGCAGTACTTC. Encoded protein: CASSFGADYEQYF.

The rearrangement joins TRBV3-1 (or the pseudogene TRBV3-2) to TRBJ1-1; D is ambiguous. The V gene's germline CDR1 is LGHDT and CDR2 YNNKEL (reference sequence). The CDR3 contains 12 residues. V was shortened by 8 bases and J by 8 bases, with 15 bases between the two germline ends. CDR3 DNA sequence: TGTGCCAGCCCCGGGCCATCCGTCGAAGCTTTCTTT. Translated, it gives CASPGPSVEAFF.

The chain uses TRBV6-5 and TRBJ1-4; D is ambiguous. Germline V gene data show CDR1 as MNHEY and CDR2 as SVGAGI. V dropped 6 bases and J dropped 3 bases, with 11 bases sitting between them. There are 14 residues in the CDR3. CDR3 protein: CASSRIVANEKLFF. The CDR3 bases are TGTGCCAGCAGCCGTATAGTAGCTAATGAAAAACTGTTTTTT.

This clone was observed a single time. The chain combines TRBV4-2 with TRBJ1-2; TRBD1 matches at 8 bases. Germline CDR1 LGHNA, CDR2 YNFKEQ. The CDR3 totals 14 residues. The trim removed 8 bases at V and 2 bases at J, leaving 7 bases unmatched. The CDR3 DNA reads as TGTGCCAGCCATGGGACAGGAGGAAACTATGGCTACACCTTC. This codes for CASHGTGGNYGYTF.

CDR3 loop: CASSHPGQGLWQYF. The CDR3 nucleotides are TGCGCCAGCAGCCATCCGGGACAAGGTCTTTGGCAGTACTTC. The V call is TRBV4-1, the J call TRBJ2-7; a weak D match, TRBD1 (6 bases). Germline assignment: CDR1 MGHRA and CDR2 YSYEKL. The CDR3 consists of 14 residues. Between the trimmed V and J ends, which lost 3 bases and 9 bases, there was a span of 18 bases.

The CDR3 region has the DNA TGTGCCAGCTCACCACCGCGGAGCAGGAACACTGAAGCTTTCTTT. It specifies CASSPPRSRNTEAFF. The chain joins TRBV18 to TRBJ1-1, with no clear D. Germline V gene sequence: CDR1 KGHSH, CDR2 LQKENI. The length of the CDR3 is 15 residues. V was shortened by 0 bases and J by 1 base, with 9 bases between the two germline ends.

The chain recombines TRBV18 with TRBJ2-6; D remains unclear. The CDR3 spans 15 residues. Trimming took off 5 bases at V and 3 bases at J, with 11 bases between the two ends. CDR1 is KGHSH, CDR2 LQKENI, per germline. The CDR3 region is CASSSTKDGANVLTF. In nucleotides, the CDR3 is TGTGCCAGCTCATCTACGAAGGATGGGGCCAACGTCCTGACTTTC.

V usage is TRBV7-2 and J usage is TRBJ1-2, with D maybe TRBD1 (5 bases). V lost 5 bases, J lost 5 bases, and 18 bases lay in between. The germline V gene has CDR1 SGHTA and CDR2 FQGNSA. The CDR3 spans 15 residues. CDR3 in amino acids: CASSTGTLGSYGYTF. The DNA for the CDR3 is TGTGCCAGCAGCACCGGGACTCTGGGATCTTATGGCTACACCTTC. Complete variable domain (other parts from reference TRBV7-2 and TRBJ1-2): GAGVSQSPSNKVTEKGKDVELRCDPISGHTALYWYRQSLGQGLEFLIYFQGNSAPDKSGLPSDRFSAERTGGSVSTLTIQRTQQEDSAVYLCASSTGTLGSYGYTFGSGTRLTVV.

The chain combines TRBV7-3 with TRBJ2-7, with 10 bases lining up with TRBD2. V trimming: 7 bases; J trimming: 0 bases; junction bases outside the gene matches: 15. The germline gives CDR1 SGHTA, CDR2 FQGTGA. CDR3 length equals 18 residues. CDR3 coding DNA: TGTGCCAGCACCCCAATCGGTAGCGGGGGGCCTTCCTCCTACGAGCAGTACTTC. This codes for CASTPIGSGGPSSYEQYF.

About this clone: The final CDR3 position lacks the conserved phenylalanine or tryptophan, pointing to a likely read error. No DNA is shown, since the ends of the CDR3 on it are uncertain; the CDR3 is the one TCRdb lists. J is TRBJ2-7 and V is TRBV3-1 (or the pseudogene TRBV3-2). Inclusive of both ends, the CDR3 amounts to 10 amino acids. In germline, CDR1 is LGHDT, CDR2 YNNKEL (reference sequence). CDR3: CASSGRDRRG.

This clone was observed a handful of times. The genes are TRBV2 and TRBJ2-5; a possible D gene is TRBD2 (6 bases). Germline CDR1 and CDR2: SNHLY and FYNNEI. Trimming shortened V by 2 bases and J by 3 bases, and 22 bases separated the two germline ends. CDR3 length equals 18 residues. CDR3 sequence: CASSETGYGGPGEETQYF. The CDR3 region has the DNA TGTGCCAGCAGTGAAACCGGGTATGGTGGTCCGGGGGAAGAGACCCAGTACTTC.

The chain employs TRBV24-1 and TRBJ2-2; D uncertain. The germline CDR1 and CDR2 sequences are KGHDR and SFDVKD. V was pared by 2 bases and J by 6 bases, with 9 bases between. CDR3 length: 14 residues. The CDR3 region has the DNA TGTGCCACCAGTGATTATTCGGTAGCCGGGGAGCTGTTTTTT. Translating it yields CATSDYSVAGELFF.

The V call is TRBV5-1, the J call TRBJ2-1, with D tentatively TRBD2 (7 bases). The ends were cut back, 6 bases at V and 5 bases at J, with 18 bases in the middle. This CDR3 contains 15 residues. CDR1 and CDR2 (germline): SGHRS, YFSETQ. In DNA, the CDR3 is TGCGCCAGCATACTTGCGGGGGCTAAGGACAATGAGCAGTTCTTC. Its protein product is CASILAGAKDNEQFF.

This clone is a singleton in its sample. The rearrangement uses TRBV7-2 and TRBJ1-4, with 7 positions matching TRBD1. The CDR3 has 16 residues. Germline lookup yields CDR1 SGHTA and CDR2 FQGNSA. J was trimmed by 5 bases and V by 1 base; bases with no gene match: 7. The CDR3 loop is CASSLGSTGFNEKLFF. The CDR3 DNA reads TGTGCCAGCAGCTTAGGTTCGACAGGGTTCAATGAAAAACTGTTTTTT.

This rearrangement joins TRBV4-1 to TRBJ2-3; TRBD2 agrees at 12 bases. Per germline, CDR1 MGHRA and CDR2 YSYEKL. The CDR3 covers 16 residues. Trimming took 0 bases from V and 7 from J; bases not matched to a gene: 5. The CDR3 region is CASSQEFLAGGHTQYF. In DNA form, the CDR3 reads TGCGCCAGCAGCCAAGAATTCCTAGCGGGGGGGCATACGCAGTATTTT.

CDR3 DNA: TGTGCCAGCAGGGCCGGGACTAGCGGTTTCACAGATACGCAGTATTTT. Translation: CASRAGTSGFTDTQYF. This chain links TRBV2 with TRBJ2-3; 11 bases agree with TRBD2. This CDR3 has 16 amino acids. Germline loops: CDR1 SNHLY, CDR2 FYNNEI. V shed 6 bases and J 2 bases; nucleotides not matched to a gene: 7.